The 27 T cell receptor beta chains below were found in one sample sequenced in a study of T-cell memory formation after mild COVID-19. TCRdb re-derived calls from the 5' RACE reads in MiXCR, one entry per CDR3 protein. Of 200,000 or so distinct CDR3 sequences listed, 15% to 20% are singletons. The sequencing sample was made of PBMCs or a T cell subset sorted from them (not recorded which). These receptors were taken from an adult woman who had mild COVID-19 (a few samples of this study predate the infection). Cell type and time point are not known.

The table lists this clonotype with many counts. The V call is TRBV7-9, the J call TRBJ1-1, with D unresolved. CDR3 length equals 10 residues. Per the germline V gene, CDR1 is SEHNR and CDR2 is FQNEAQ (reference sequence). Between the trimmed V and J ends, which lost 11 bases and 5 bases, there was a span of 9 bases. CDR3 amino acids: CAVTGTEAFF. The CDR3 bases are TGTGCCGTTACGGGAACTGAAGCTTTCTTT. The variable domain in full, completed from reference TRBV7-9 and TRBJ1-1, reads DTGVSQNPRHKITKRGQNVTFRCDPISEHNRLYWYRQTLGQGPEFLTYFQNEAQLEKSRLLSDRFSAERPKGSFSTLEIQRTEQGDSAMYLCAVTGTEAFFGQGTRLTVV.

In DNA, the CDR3 is TGTGCCAGCAGAAATAGGCACAGGGGGATGGATGAGCAGTTCTTC. Translated: CASRNRHRGMDEQFF. V and J are TRBV5-6 and TRBJ2-1, with 8 bases identical to TRBD1. The CDR3 covers 15 residues. Germline V gene sequence: CDR1 SGHDT, CDR2 YYEEEE. The junction had 12 bases not matched to a gene; V was cut back by 5 bases and J by 8 bases.

In its sample, this clonotype was seen a few times. The genes are TRBV7-2 and TRBJ1-2, with 7 bases lining up with TRBD1. Germline CDR1 SGHTA, CDR2 FQGNSA. The CDR3 spans 16 residues. J was trimmed by 4 bases and V by 5 bases; bases with no gene match: 13. CDR3: CASSPRQGGKSYGYTF. The DNA of the CDR3 is TGTGCCAGCAGCCCCAGACAGGGAGGGAAGAGCTATGGCTACACCTTC. Full variable domain (missing parts from reference TRBV7-2 and TRBJ1-2): GAGVSQSPSNKVTEKGKDVELRCDPISGHTALYWYRQSLGQGLEFLIYFQGNSAPDKSGLPSDRFSAERTGGSVSTLTIQRTQQEDSAVYLCASSPRQGGKSYGYTFGSGTRLTVV.

This chain connects TRBV29-1 to TRBJ2-3, with 9 nucleotides matching TRBD1. The V gene's germline CDR1 is SQVTM and CDR2 ANQGSEA. Trimming at V came to 4 bases and at J to 5 bases, leaving 13 bases not matched to a gene. This CDR3 spans 16 amino acids. CDR3 in amino acids: CSVGPRDRATRDTQYF. The CDR3 nucleotides read TGCAGCGTTGGCCCCCGGGACAGGGCGACTAGAGATACGCAGTATTTT.

A few counts support this clonotype. CDR3 sequence (DNA): TGCGCCAGCAGATTTGGAGTAGGGGAAGAGACCCAGTACTTC. It translates to CASRFGVGEETQYF. This rearrangement joins TRBV5-1 to TRBJ2-5, with D perhaps TRBD1 (5 bases). CDR1 and CDR2 from the germline V gene are SGHRS and YFSETQ. This CDR3 is built from 14 residues. With 5 bases removed from V and 3 bases from J, the gap between germline ends came to 14 bases.

V gene TRBV7-2 combines with J gene TRBJ2-2; the match to TRBD2 covers 10 bases. The CDR3 spans 17 residues. V lost 6 bases, J lost 4 bases, and 11 bases stayed unmatched. The germline V gene encodes CDR1 SGHTA and CDR2 FQGNSA. In DNA, the CDR3 is TGTGCCAGCAGGACCTCAAGACTAGCGGGCATCACCGGGGAGCTGTTTTTT. Encoded protein: CASRTSRLAGITGELFF.

V is TRBV11-2 and J is TRBJ1-1, with 8 bases identical to TRBD1. The J segment lost 5 bases and the V segment lost 3 bases, leaving 5 bases of the junction unmatched. The CDR3 runs to 14 residues. CDR1 is SGHAT and CDR2 is FQNNGV in the germline V gene. CDR3 nucleotide sequence: TGTGCCAGCAGCTTTACGACAGGGGAAACTGAAGCTTTCTTT. It yields the protein CASSFTTGETEAFF.

The chain has TRBV6-2 or TRBV6-3 and TRBJ2-7; no clear D. This CDR3 comprises 14 residues. Trimming stripped 0 bases from V and 3 bases from J, with 9 bases between. Germline V CDR1 and CDR2: MNHEY, SVGEGT. CDR3 amino acids: CASSYSWTNYEQYF. The CDR3 DNA reads as TGTGCCAGCAGTTACTCTTGGACGAACTACGAGCAGTACTTC.

This clonotype was observed many times. The chain joins TRBV11-2 to TRBJ2-2, with 8 positions matching TRBD2. The CDR3 totals 15 residues. V lost 5 bases, J lost 4 bases, and 6 bases stayed unmatched. Germline V gives CDR1 SGHAT, CDR2 FQNNGV. The chain's CDR3 is CASSPRGGLTGELFF. CDR3 in DNA: TGTGCCAGCAGCCCACGGGGGGGACTCACCGGGGAGCTGTTTTTT.

This clonotype turned up a few times. The chain employs TRBV3-1 and TRBJ1-6; no definite D call. The CDR3 runs 15 residues. V shed 1 base and J shed 6 bases, with 10 bases lying between them. The V gene's germline CDR1 is LGHDT and CDR2 YNNKEL (reference sequence). The CDR3 is CASSQGGSFNSPLHF. For the CDR3, the DNA is TGTGCCAGCAGCCAAGGGGGATCGTTTAATTCACCCCTCCACTTT.

This clonotype came up a few times. The V and J genes are TRBV30 and TRBJ1-1; D may be TRBD1 (5 bases). The CDR3 sequence is 14 residues long. The germline V gene has CDR1 GTSNPN and CDR2 SVGIG (reference sequence). Trimming cost V 3 bases and J 2 bases, with 13 bases left between them. CDR3 sequence reads: CAWSLRGGNTEAFF. Written as DNA, the CDR3 is TGTGCCTGGAGCCTTCGGGGGGGAAACACTGAAGCTTTCTTT.

This clonotype showed up just a few times. The chain combines TRBV20-1 with TRBJ1-5; TRBD1 matches 10 bases. The J segment lost 7 bases and the V segment lost 4 bases, leaving 1 base of the junction unmatched. Germline CDR1 DFQATT, CDR2 SNEGSKA (reference sequence). The CDR3 is 12 residues long. The CDR3 DNA follows: TGCAGTGCTAAGACAGGGGGCCAGCCCCAGCATTTT. It translates to CSAKTGGQPQHF.

This CDR3 reads CSASSQSSNYGYTF. CDR3 sequence (DNA): TGCAGTGCTAGTAGTCAGTCATCTAACTATGGCTACACCTTC. The rearrangement joins TRBV20-1 to TRBJ1-2, with unresolved D. V lost 3 bases, J lost 0 bases, and 11 bases lay in between. Germline loops: CDR1 DFQATT, CDR2 SNEGSKA (reference sequence). This CDR3 is built from 14 residues.

This clonotype was counted many times. The chain links TRBV15 to TRBJ1-5, with 11 bases matching TRBD1. The CDR3 runs 16 residues. CDR1 is LNHNV and CDR2 is YYDKDF in the germline V gene (reference sequence). J lost 7 bases, V lost 8 bases, and 13 bases had no gene match. For the CDR3, the DNA is TGTGCCACCGGACGGGACAGGGGGAGTTTAAAACAGCCCCAGCATTTT. Protein sequence: CATGRDRGSLKQPQHF.

This chain uses TRBV25-1 with TRBJ2-1, with D possibly being TRBD2 (6 bases). The CDR3 loop spans 16 amino acids. Trimming took 7 bases from V and 8 from J, leaving 24 bases between them. Looked up from germline, CDR1 is MGHDK and CDR2 is SYGVNS. CDR3 DNA: TGTGCCAGCATGATCAACCGGGACTCTACGGTCCATGAGCAGTTCTTC. This gives the protein CASMINRDSTVHEQFF. The full variable domain, with the rest looked up from reference TRBV25-1 and TRBJ2-1, is EADIYQTPRYLVIGTGKKITLECSQTMGHDKMYWYQQDPGMELHLIHYSYGVNSTEKGDLSSESTVSRIRTEHFPLTLESARPSHTSQYLCASMINRDSTVHEQFFGPGTRLTVL.

The chain recombines TRBV30 with TRBJ1-2; D uncertain. This CDR3 comprises 13 residues. The ends were cut back, 2 bases at V and 4 bases at J, with 11 bases in the middle. From germline, CDR1 is GTSNPN and CDR2 SVGIG (reference sequence). The CDR3 DNA is TGTGCCTGGAGTTCAGAACGGGGCTATGGCTACACCTTC. It is translated as CAWSSERGYGYTF.

This clonotype was counted between two and nine times. The chain combines TRBV5-6 with TRBJ2-2, with D perhaps TRBD2 (5 bases). The CDR3 loop spans 13 amino acids. Germline CDR1 is SGHDT and CDR2 is YYEEEE. The V gene lost 7 bases and the J gene lost 5 bases, with 12 bases spanning the gap. CDR3 sequence reads: CASFSTGTGELFF. CDR3 coding DNA: TGTGCCAGCTTTTCCACGGGGACCGGGGAGCTGTTTTTT.

This clonotype was detected ten times or more. The V call is TRBV5-5, the J call TRBJ1-1; unclear D gene. Germline values: CDR1 SGHKS, CDR2 YYEKEE (reference sequence). The CDR3 is made up of 14 amino acids. V was cut by 4 bases and J by 1 base, with 11 bases left in between. DNA for the CDR3: TGTGCCAGCAGCATATTGGCCGGGAACACTGAAGCTTTCTTT. Amino acid sequence: CASSILAGNTEAFF. The variable domain in full, with the rest retrieved from reference TRBV5-5 and TRBJ1-1, is DAGVTQSPTHLIKTRGQQVTLRCSPISGHKSVSWYQQVLGQGPQFIFQYYEKEERGRGNFPDRFSARQFPNYSSELNVNALLLGDSALYLCASSILAGNTEAFFGQGTRLTVV.

This clonotype was counted only a few times. DNA for the CDR3: TGCAGTGCTAACCGGGACCTCGCCTACGAGCAGTACTTC. Amino acid sequence: CSANRDLAYEQYF. This chain joins TRBV20-1 and TRBJ2-7, with D tentatively TRBD1 or TRBD2 (5 bases each). The CDR3 has 13 residues. V lost 4 bases to trimming and J lost 2 bases, with 12 bases between them. CDR1 DFQATT and CDR2 SNEGSKA come from the germline V gene (reference sequence).

The chain links TRBV2 to TRBJ2-5, with 7 positions matching TRBD2. The length of the CDR3 is 13 residues. V lost 7 bases and J lost 2; bases outside the gene matches: 4. CDR1 SNHLY and CDR2 FYNNEI come from the germline V gene. Here the CDR3 DNA reads TGTGCCAGCAACCTAGCGGTACAAGAGACCCAGTACTTC. Translating it yields CASNLAVQETQYF. The full variable domain, rest sourced from reference TRBV2 and TRBJ2-5, is EPEVTQTPSHQVTQMGQEVILRCVPISNHLYFYWYRQILGQKVEFLVSFYNNEISEKSEIFDDQFSVERPDGSNFTLKIRSTKLEDSAMYFCASNLAVQETQYFGPGTRLLVL.

This chain joins TRBV5-6 and TRBJ2-1, with D perhaps matching TRBD1 (6 bases). Trimming took off 1 base at V and 3 bases at J, with 8 bases between the two ends. The CDR3 is 14 amino acids. Germline CDR1 and CDR2: SGHDT and YYEEEE. In nucleotides, the CDR3 is TGTGCCAGCAGCTTGTTGGACAGCTACAATGAGCAGTTCTTC. Translated: CASSLLDSYNEQFF.

The chain has TRBV7-9 and TRBJ2-1; 7 bases are shared with TRBD2. V gave up 2 bases and J gave up 8 bases; unmatched junction bases: 6. The CDR3 totals 14 residues. Germline V CDR1 and CDR2: SEHNR, FQNEAQ (reference sequence). CDR3 nucleotide sequence: TGTGCCAGCAGCTTAAGCGGGGCGCCTCATGAGCAGTTCTTC. Translating it yields CASSLSGAPHEQFF.

The rearrangement uses TRBV4-2 and TRBJ1-2; 7 positions agree with TRBD1. After removal of 0 bases from V and 5 bases from J, the junction contained 9 bases not matched to a gene. Looked up from germline, CDR1 is LGHNA and CDR2 is YNFKEQ. The CDR3 length is 16 residues. The CDR3 DNA reads TGTGCCAGCAGCCAAGATCGGGCCCAACAGGGGTATGGCTACACCTTC. Translation gives CASSQDRAQQGYGYTF.

V gene TRBV5-1 combines with J gene TRBJ2-7; D possibly corresponds to TRBD2 (6 bases). The germline V gene encodes CDR1 SGHRS and CDR2 YFSETQ. This CDR3 has 15 residues. V lost 4 bases and J 6 bases, leaving 20 bases between the germline ends. The CDR3 nucleotides are TGCGCCAGCAGCCCCACCACCGGGCGGGGATCCGAGCAGTACTTC. Its protein is CASSPTTGRGSEQYF.

The chain uses TRBV4-1 and TRBJ1-2, with D unresolved. CDR1 is MGHRA and CDR2 is YSYEKL in the germline V gene. Deletions cut 1 base from V and 4 bases from J, with 16 bases between. The CDR3 has 16 amino acids. The CDR3 DNA reads as TGCGCCAGCAGCCAAGGGGCGGGAAGCCGGTCCTATGGCTACACCTTC. Amino acid sequence: CASSQGAGSRSYGYTF.

This clonotype has just a few counts. V usage is TRBV9 and J usage is TRBJ2-3, with TRBD2 matching over 11 bases. This CDR3 spans 17 amino acids. Per the germline V gene, CDR1 is SGDLS and CDR2 is YYNGEE. V shed 3 bases, J shed 3 bases, and the junction held 9 bases outside the gene matches. The CDR3 nucleotides read TGTGCCAGCAGCGCAACCCCGCTAGCGGGAGGAACAGATACGCAGTATTTT. This gives the protein CASSATPLAGGTDTQYF. Full variable domain (missing parts from reference TRBV9 and TRBJ2-3): DSGVTQTPKHLITATGQRVTLRCSPRSGDLSVYWYQQSLDQGLQFLIQYYNGEERAKGNILERFSAQQFPDLHSELNLSSLELGDSALYFCASSATPLAGGTDTQYFGPGTRLTVL.

This chain joins TRBV20-1 and TRBJ2-3; either TRBD1 or TRBD2 may fit D (6 bases each). V dropped 3 bases and J dropped 5 bases, with 21 bases sitting between them. CDR1 is DFQATT, CDR2 SNEGSKA, per germline (reference sequence). The CDR3 runs 16 residues. CDR3 in DNA: TGCAGTGCTAGTCTCGGTGGGGGGCGATTCTTAGATACGCAGTATTTT. Amino acid sequence: CSASLGGGRFLDTQYF.